One sample yielded the 10 T cell receptor beta chains listed below, sequenced in a study of cytomegalovirus exposure and HLA in healthy donors. It was with 60 Vbeta and 13 Jbeta primers that the PCR ran. Generated by immunoSEQ multiplex PCR, the TCRdb table keeps only in-frame clones and is missing some. The sample comprises over 70,000 clones, about 67% of which are singletons, and about 2% rests with the top ten. Input material: PBMCs. The receptors were gathered from a man aged 25 to 40 in good health and CMV-seronegative.

The chain employs TRBV5-6 and TRBJ2-7, with D possibly TRBD1 on 5 matching bases. The CDR3 totals 12 residues. V shed 4 bases and J shed 3 bases, with 8 bases lying between them. Germline CDR1 is SGHDT and CDR2 is YYEEEE. The CDR3 loop reads CASSRTGYEQYF. The CDR3 nucleotides are TGTGCCAGCAGCCGTACAGGCTACGAGCAGTACTTC.

The sample holds one count of this clone. The J gene is TRBJ2-3, the V gene TRBV11-2, with TRBD1 matching over 7 bases. Germline lookup yields CDR1 SGHAT and CDR2 FQNNGV. The trim removed 5 bases at V and 4 bases at J, leaving 15 bases unmatched. The CDR3 covers 17 residues. In nucleotides, the CDR3 is TGTGCCAGCAGCCCCCCTATTGACAGGGTGGATTCAGATACGCAGTATTTT. Residues: CASSPPIDRVDSDTQYF.

The chain is built from TRBV19 and TRBJ1-5; 7 nucleotides line up with TRBD1. CDR1 LNHDA and CDR2 SQIVND come from the germline V gene (reference sequence). The ends lost 5 bases at V and 1 base at J; junction bases unmatched: 14. CDR3 length: 18 residues. The CDR3, as DNA: TGTGCCAGTAGTCATACCCGATTCGGACAGGCGAGCAATCAGCCCCAGCATTTT. This encodes CASSHTRFGQASNQPQHF.

This rearrangement joins TRBV7-2 to TRBJ2-2; 9 bases fit TRBD1. The CDR3 is made up of 16 amino acids. The germline V gene encodes CDR1 SGHTA and CDR2 FQGNSA. V lost 2 bases, J lost 5 bases, and 6 bases stayed unmatched. CDR3 loop: CASSLFAGTGTGELFF. The CDR3 DNA reads TGTGCCAGCAGCTTATTTGCAGGGACAGGGACCGGGGAGCTGTTTTTT.

The rearrangement uses TRBV19 and TRBJ2-1, with TRBD1 matching 11 bases. This CDR3 region has 14 residues. From germline, CDR1 is LNHDA and CDR2 SQIVND (reference sequence). The V segment lost 9 bases and the J segment 5 bases; nucleotides outside the gene matches: 6. The CDR3 reads CASRTGGKNNEQFF. The CDR3 DNA reads TGTGCCAGCCGGACAGGGGGCAAGAACAATGAGCAGTTCTTC. The full variable domain, with the rest looked up from reference TRBV19 and TRBJ2-1, is DGGITQSPKYLFRKEGQNVTLSCEQNLNHDAMYWYRQDPGQGLRLIYYSQIVNDFQKGDIAEGYSVSREKKESFPLTVTSAQKNPTAFYLCASRTGGKNNEQFFGPGTRLTVL.

The rearrangement links TRBV5-1 to TRBJ1-3; 7 positions match TRBD1. Germline CDR1 and CDR2: SGHRS and YFSETQ. CDR3 length equals 18 residues. Trimming cost V 4 bases and J 2 bases; bases outside gene matches: 15. CDR3: CASSVAIQGRSAGNTIYF. The CDR3 coding sequence is TGCGCCAGCAGCGTAGCTATACAGGGGAGATCGGCTGGAAACACCATATATTTT.

The genes are TRBV4-1 and TRBJ2-5; 7 bases are a match to TRBD2. The germline V gene encodes CDR1 MGHRA and CDR2 YSYEKL. With 4 bases clipped from V and 5 bases from J, the junction kept 10 bases outside the gene matches. The CDR3 runs to 15 residues. Written as DNA, the CDR3 is TGCGCCAGCAGCCCAGCAGCGGGGAGGTGGGAGACCCAGTACTTC. It encodes CASSPAAGRWETQYF.

The chain has TRBV21-1 and TRBJ1-1; the D call in the table, TRBD1, was not verified against the DNA. TRBV21-1 is a recognized pseudogene. This CDR3 is built from 14 residues. CDR3 DNA sequence: TGTGCCAGCAGCAAAGTGGGCTTGAACACTGAAGCTTTCTTT. Translation: CASSKVGLNTEAFF.

The genes are TRBV6-5 and TRBJ2-1; TRBD2 aligns across 7 bases. Looked up from germline, CDR1 is MNHEY and CDR2 is SVGAGI. The V segment lost 2 bases and the J segment 9 bases; nucleotides outside the gene matches: 10. The CDR3 length is 15 residues. Here the CDR3 reads CASSYGGRASGEQFF. In nucleotides, the CDR3 is TGTGCCAGCAGTTACGGGGGGAGGGCTTCCGGTGAGCAGTTCTTC.

The chain uses TRBV30 and TRBJ1-1, with a possible D match to TRBD1 (5 bases). The CDR3 loop spans 12 amino acids. Germline values: CDR1 GTSNPN, CDR2 SVGIG (reference sequence). V lost 4 bases and J lost 6, with 12 bases in between. CDR3 in amino acids: CAWNHGAAEAFF. The CDR3 nucleotides are TGTGCCTGGAACCATGGGGCAGCTGAAGCTTTCTTT.